The T cell receptor (beta chain) under discussion was sequenced for a study of cytomegalovirus exposure and HLA in healthy donors (dated by TCRdb to about 2017). About the study as a whole: An earlier analysis of under 600 of the donors reported 250 to 300 Gb of sequence data and approximately 110 million unique TCR beta sequences from around 200 million T cells. An early release covering more than 500 HLA-typed donors comprised roughly 300 gigabases of sequencing data and roughly 85 million unique TCR sequences. Of the 350 to 400 genotyped donors, about 80% fell in the genetic ancestry cluster associated with self-reported Caucasian donors. The study aimed to test whether cataloging public T cell receptors could reveal signatures of past pathogen exposure. The T cell repertoires of under 750 subjects were profiled by immunosequencing and related to cytomegalovirus serostatus. Besides the first cohort of 500 to 700 subjects, a separate validation cohort made up of over a hundred different subjects was used. High-throughput TCR immunosequencing, statistical association of individual TCRs with disease status, and machine learning were combined to predict cytomegalovirus infection status. To study patterns of TCR occurrence, a later analysis re-analyzed previously published TCR beta repertoires from around 660 donors and added high-resolution HLA genotyping. Rather than using new phenotypic data, the later analysis identified candidate immune exposures from TCR beta sequences and from how often those sequences occurred across donors. An earlier analysis of some 600 of the donors applied high-throughput TCR beta sequencing to assess whether each TCR beta V gene segment acted as functional or pseudogenic. Donor age, sex, ethnicity and CMV serostatus were compiled alongside the repertoire data. A later genetic analysis used genome-wide SNP genotypes for about three fifths of the 666 donors, treating that subset as a discovery cohort. Every discovery cohort repertoire had been produced on one sequencing platform. Class I and class II HLA loci were covered by the typing at four-digit resolution. The number of donors typed differed by locus, with about 629-630 for A, B, C, DRB1 and DQB1, around 500 for DQA1, 606 for DPA1, and some 440 for DPB1. Several DR-DQ haplotypes were treated as single units for association and clustering because of strong linkage in the cohort. Among 398 genotyped donors of the cohort, an average of around 240,000 unique TCR beta nucleotide sequences were sequenced per donor, around 20% of them non-productive. The research as a whole found: In a later genetic analysis, fewer N-insertions in productive TCRs were reported among donors in an Asian-associated ancestry cluster than the 666-donor mean. Because HLA typing was missing for some donors at each locus, association tests included only the typed subset. A later analysis reported that several top co-occurrence clusters appeared linked to parvovirus B19, influenza, CMV and Epstein-Barr virus. The classifier was reported to diagnose cytomegalovirus status with high specificity and sensitivity in both the original cohort and the validation cohort. A later genetic analysis associated a missense DCLRE1C variant with V-gene and J-gene trimming of TCR beta chains, and an independent cohort replicated the association. A total of 150 to 200 TCR beta chains were listed by the study as associated with cytomegalovirus. Only TCR beta chains were sequenced in this cohort, and the absence of alpha or paired-chain data limited detectable features. Seventeen rarely observed V segments, including chromosome 9 orphons, were excluded from the earlier analysis of approximately 500 of the donors because counts were too low. A further reported finding was that TCR beta sequences accurately predicted the HLA-A and HLA-B alleles for most subjects in the first cohort. Roughly uniform sequencing depth across donors was assumed in presence/absence analyses, although this assumption may not hold. According to a later analysis, TCR association rates differed among HLA loci, with DRB1 alleles showing the most associated TCRs and HLA-C alleles showing the fewest. A few of the identified cytomegalovirus-associated TCR beta chains were confirmed in vitro to be specific for cytomegalovirus antigens. A later analysis found that HLA-associated TCR beta chains were more clonally expanded and had lower generation probabilities than equally common non-associated chains. The only immune exposure information available for the cohort was CMV serostatus. In an earlier analysis of approximately 600 of the donors, most TCR beta V segments were observed in productive rearrangements about 87% or about 30% of the time, broadly matching IMGT annotations. Linkage disequilibrium might explain the correlated functional status among segregating V segments, but an unknown experimental factor could not be excluded. The authors suggested that the approach could potentially be extended to other disease states and immunological phenotypes. A group of highly shared sequence variants was considered likely to be a technical artifact of the sequencing pipeline. Most TCR sequences were observed very rarely across donors, whereas some public TCRs were present in many individuals. Most CMV-associated TCR beta chains appeared to be HLA-restricted in a later analysis, and the HLA associations seemed to be driven largely by CMV exposure. Some IMGT-functional V segments, including TRBV6-2 and TRBV6-3, could not be distinguished by the 87-base-pair reads and were therefore excluded. In a later analysis, around 17,000 TCR beta sequences were associated with specific HLA alleles at a false discovery rate of 0.05. Assigning TCR associations to individual alleles was difficult when HLA alleles, especially DR and DQ, strongly co-occurred.

As regards this clone: No cognate antigen has been identified for it. The input lacks base qualities; no much larger clone sits a single base away.

The cohort was made up of hundreds of healthy bone marrow donors. At the time of sampling, all cohort members were nominally healthy, though unrecorded immune exposures were likely present. The donor tested CMV seronegative and was one of the 352 seronegative cohort members. Every donor gave a peripheral blood sample, and the peripheral blood mononuclear cells from that sample were used for TCR beta sequencing. Genomic DNA extraction from the blood cell samples was performed with the Qiagen DNeasy Blood Extraction Kit. From a lookup of the germline V gene, CDR1 and CDR2 are SGHRS and YFSETQ. The V end loses 0 bases and the J end loses 5 bases, and a stretch of 6 bases separates them. From the cysteine through the phenylalanine, the CDR3 covers 13 amino acids. Only CDR3 DNA remains: 39 bases, in frame from the first base. Receptors were amplified or captured by the immunoSEQ multiplex PCR assay. The multiplex PCR relied on a mix of 60 forward primers for TCR Vbeta segments and 13 reverse primers for TCR Jbeta segments. The CDR3 region of rearranged TCR beta genes was amplified from genomic DNA by a multiplex PCR assay. On the Illumina HiSeq System, the amplified TCR beta libraries were sequenced as 87-base-pair reads. Regarding the original processing steps: A later analysis tallied tens of millions of unique TCR beta chains across the approximately 670 repertoires, and about 12 million of those chains were shared by two or more donors. Raw reads were error-corrected and collapsed into unique sequences with a nearest-neighbor algorithm that merged closely related sequences to remove PCR and sequencing errors. V, D and J gene segments were assigned by aligning CDR3 sequences to IMGT reference sequences. Each retained sequence needed at least a six-nucleotide match to both a V gene segment and a J gene segment. A rearrangement was called productive if the CDR3 had no stop codons and remained in frame with V and J, and every other rearrangement was called non-productive. CDR3 was defined by IMGT convention, running from the second conserved V-encoded cysteine to the conserved J-encoded phenylalanine. The earlier analysis of a few hundred of the donors excluded any sequence lacking an unambiguous match to a single V gene segment. In an earlier analysis of 587 of the donors, V segments were called functional above 56.7% productive rearrangements and were called segregating when the between-donor standard deviation exceeded 5%. To diagnose cytomegalovirus status from the catalog of TCR beta chain sequences, a statistical classification framework was built. A later analysis assigned V and J genes by comparing TCR nucleotide sequences with IMGT/GENE-DB human TR gene sequences. The TCRdist pipeline was used in a later analysis to assign CDR3 sequences and most-parsimonious VDJ recombination scenarios. In a later analysis, every TCR beta chain was defined by the combination of its CDR3 amino acid sequence and its V-gene family, and reads without a unique V-gene family were dropped. In a later analysis, around 600 highly shared, low-generation-probability nucleotide sequences were removed to address suspected cross-contamination and a sequencing artifact. In a later analysis, a clonal expansion index for each public chain was calculated from normalized within-repertoire ranks of inferred template counts. In a later analysis, generation probabilities were computed using a VDJ recombination model fitted to out-of-frame rearrangements, and the results were checked against IGoR. In a later analysis, hypergeometric tests were used to score TCR-TCR, TCR-HLA and TCR-CMV co-occurrence, with a repertoire-size bias correction applied to TCR pairs. In a later analysis, false discovery rates were estimated by permuting HLA or CMV assignments 20 times. A later analysis grouped co-occurring TCRs with DBSCAN, adding TCRdist sequence similarity when clustering within HLA-allele-positive subsets. Co-occurrence clustering excluded repertoires with fewer than 30,000 or more than 120,000 public chains, plus five with anomalous nucleotide sharing. This immuneACCESS table, as held by TCRdb, lists in-frame sequences with V and J called but not all clones. Of the missing ones, under half trace to an unresolved V gene in checked studies; the others have no known cause. The V and J calls and clone size are taken from that table; D and trimming were inferred from the DNA. This sample is represented by some 110,000 clones; 71% of them were singletons. 2.5% to 3.5% of the sample is in the top ten clones.

The receptor comes from a female donor in good health and CMV-seronegative. Source material: PBMCs. The sequence joins TRBV5-1 to TRBJ1-5; no D gene call is confident. The encoded CDR3 is CASSLEADQPQHF. The DNA sequence reads TGCGCCAGCAGCTTGGAGGCGGATCAGCCCCAGCATTTT.